Listed here are 25 T cell receptor beta chains from one sample, sequenced in a study of cytomegalovirus exposure and HLA in healthy donors. In the PCR, 60 Vbeta and 13 Jbeta primers were used. Clones were sequenced by immunoSEQ multiplex PCR, and TCRdb holds only the in-frame ones, with some missing. The sample lists approximately 110,000 clones; nearly 15% were seen once. The source material was PBMCs. These receptors all come from a female donor in good health and CMV-seronegative.

This clone has just a few counts. The chain couples TRBV6-1 to TRBJ2-5; the D is unclear. CDR1 is MNHNS, CDR2 SASEGT, per germline. Deletions cut 8 bases from V and 2 bases from J, with 3 bases between. This CDR3 contains 10 residues. CDR3 residues: CASRQETQYF. As DNA, the CDR3 is TGTGCCAGCCGTCAAGAGACCCAGTACTTC.

The V call is TRBV5-4, the J call TRBJ1-1, with TRBD1 matching over 11 bases. Per the germline V gene, CDR1 is SGHNT and CDR2 is YYREEE (reference sequence). With V trimmed by 2 bases and J by 2 bases, 8 bases remained unmatched. There are 17 residues in the CDR3. The CDR3 region is CASSFRTGGDPNTEAFF. In DNA form, the CDR3 reads TGTGCCAGCAGCTTTAGGACAGGGGGCGACCCTAACACTGAAGCTTTCTTT.

In this sample, this clone turned up a few times. The J gene is TRBJ2-1, the V gene TRBV28; TRBD1 might be the D (5 bases). CDR1 is MDHEN, CDR2 SYDVKM, per germline. The CDR3 length is 16 residues. V was shortened by 3 bases and J by 5 bases, with 17 bases between the two germline ends. For the CDR3, the DNA is TGTGCCAGCAGTTTTGCGTCTACTGGGGCTAACAATGAGCAGTTCTTC. Its translation: CASSFASTGANNEQFF.

The V call is TRBV11-2, the J call TRBJ2-7, with 10 bases aligning to TRBD2. Germline trimming cut 5 bases from V and 5 bases from J; bases unmatched to any gene: 9. CDR1 is SGHAT and CDR2 is FQNNGV in the germline V gene. The CDR3 length is 15 residues. Here the CDR3 DNA reads TGTGCCAGCAGCGAGGCTCTAGCGGGGGCCCACGAGCAGTACTTC. It is translated as CASSEALAGAHEQYF.

The chain employs TRBV4-1 and TRBJ1-6; 7 bases are a match to TRBD1. The V gene end was trimmed by 4 bases and the J gene end by 7 bases; junction bases not matched to a gene: 13. The CDR3 has 17 amino acids. CDR1 is MGHRA, CDR2 YSYEKL, per germline. CDR3 residues: CASSLRESGQSNSPLHF. The CDR3 coding sequence is TGCGCCAGCAGCCTCCGAGAATCGGGACAGTCGAATTCACCCCTCCACTTT.

The rearrangement uses TRBV7-2 and TRBJ2-3, with TRBD2 matching over 7 bases. The CDR3 is made up of 16 amino acids. With 1 base clipped from V and 5 bases from J, the junction kept 9 bases outside the gene matches. The germline gives CDR1 SGHTA, CDR2 FQGNSA. DNA of the CDR3: TGTGCCAGCAGCTTAGTTGGGCGGGAGATGTTAGATACGCAGTATTTT. Its protein is CASSLVGREMLDTQYF.

The J gene is TRBJ1-1, the V gene TRBV30, with unresolved D. The CDR3 sequence is 15 residues long. V lost 1 base to trimming and J lost 5 bases, with 17 bases between them. Germline V gene data show CDR1 as GTSNPN and CDR2 as SVGIG (reference sequence). CDR3 sequence: CAWSAGLFLGTEAFF. DNA of the CDR3: TGTGCCTGGAGTGCCGGACTCTTCTTGGGAACTGAAGCTTTCTTT.

This clone was seen a few times. The J gene is TRBJ2-1, the V gene TRBV7-2, with unresolved D. V was trimmed by 3 bases and J by 8 bases, leaving 5 bases between them. Germline CDR1 is SGHTA and CDR2 is FQGNSA. This CDR3 is built from 11 residues. The CDR3 here is CASSLKHEQFF. The CDR3 region has the DNA TGTGCCAGCAGCTTGAAGCATGAGCAGTTCTTC.

The chain recombines TRBV6-1 with TRBJ2-3; a possible D gene is TRBD2 (6 bases). Per the germline V gene, CDR1 is MNHNS and CDR2 is SASEGT. Trimming cost V 6 bases and J 4 bases, with 14 bases left between them. CDR3 length: 14 amino acids. The CDR3 loop reads CASSRTGTSDTQYF. In DNA form, the CDR3 reads TGTGCCAGCAGCCGAACCGGGACTTCAGATACGCAGTATTTT.

This chain joins TRBV4-1 and TRBJ1-5; 7 nucleotides line up with TRBD1. This CDR3 has 16 amino acids. The ends lost 2 bases at V and 3 bases at J; junction bases unmatched: 7. Germline V gene data show CDR1 as MGHRA and CDR2 as YSYEKL. CDR3: CASSQRAGTDNQPQHF. DNA for the CDR3: TGCGCCAGCAGCCAACGGGCGGGGACAGACAATCAGCCCCAGCATTTT.

The gene calls are TRBV5-1 and TRBJ1-4, with D hard to call. This CDR3 is 14 amino acids long. Deletions cut 0 bases from V and 6 bases from J, with 9 bases between. Germline V gene lookup returns CDR1 SGHRS and CDR2 YFSETQ. CDR3 DNA: TGCGCCAGCAGCTTGGGCGATGGTTATGAAAAACTGTTTTTT. This encodes CASSLGDGYEKLFF.

This clone was observed a few times. The chain recombines TRBV4-2 with TRBJ1-3; 8 bases are a match to TRBD1. The V segment lost 1 base and the J segment 2 bases; nucleotides outside the gene matches: 1. Germline assignment: CDR1 LGHNA and CDR2 YNFKEQ. The CDR3 runs to 15 residues. Here the CDR3 reads CASSQVTGAGNTIYF. The CDR3, as DNA: TGTGCCAGCAGCCAAGTGACAGGGGCTGGAAACACCATATATTTT.

This clone was detected only a few times. V is TRBV6-5 and J is TRBJ2-1; D is unresolved. The V gene's germline CDR1 is MNHEY and CDR2 SVGAGI. V lost 0 bases and J lost 0, with 6 bases in between. The CDR3 totals 15 residues. The CDR3 loop is CASSYSTGSYNEQFF. In DNA form, the CDR3 reads TGTGCCAGCAGTTACTCGACGGGCTCCTACAATGAGCAGTTCTTC.

This clone came up a few times. This rearrangement joins TRBV10-3 to TRBJ1-4; 9 bases agree with TRBD1. In germline, CDR1 is ENHRY, CDR2 SYGVKD. V lost 6 bases, J lost 2 bases, and 10 bases stayed unmatched. The CDR3 runs to 17 residues. The DNA of the CDR3 is TGTGCCATCAGGGGAGCGGGACAGGGTGGGACTAATGAAAAACTGTTTTTT. Protein sequence: CAIRGAGQGGTNEKLFF.

The chain uses TRBV18 and TRBJ2-1; weak D call: TRBD2 (5 bases). The CDR3 is 16 amino acids. The V end lost 1 base, the J end lost 3 bases, and 13 bases lay between the germline ends. Looked up from germline, CDR1 is KGHSH and CDR2 is LQKENI. CDR3 protein: CASSPLLGHFYNEQFF. The CDR3 DNA follows: TGTGCCAGCTCACCACTACTAGGGCACTTCTACAATGAGCAGTTCTTC.

The rearrangement links TRBV11-3 to TRBJ2-5, with a possible D match to TRBD2 (5 bases). This CDR3 has 13 residues. Trimming left V 1 base short and J 4 bases short, with 7 bases between. Germline V CDR1 and CDR2: SGHNT, YENEEA. The chain's CDR3 is CASSLGLRETQYF. The CDR3 DNA is TGTGCCAGCAGCTTAGGACTACGAGAGACCCAGTACTTC.

This clone showed up just a few times. The chain carries TRBV10-3 and TRBJ1-4; TRBD1 might be the D (6 bases). This CDR3 has 14 amino acids. The germline CDR1 and CDR2 sequences are ENHRY and SYGVKD. V dropped 11 bases and J dropped 0 bases, with 13 bases sitting between them. The CDR3 DNA is TGTGCCGCCAAGGACAGCGCAACTAATGAAAAACTGTTTTTT. This encodes CAAKDSATNEKLFF.

The rearrangement links TRBV4-3 to TRBJ2-7; D unclear. This CDR3 contains 15 residues. V was cut by 0 bases and J by 0 bases, with 9 bases left in between. The V gene's germline CDR1 is LGHNA and CDR2 YSLEER. Here the CDR3 reads CASSQDQWSSYEQYF. DNA for the CDR3: TGCGCCAGCAGCCAAGATCAATGGAGCTCCTACGAGCAGTACTTC.

The chain has TRBV30 and TRBJ1-3; no clear D. This CDR3 is built from 13 residues. V shed 0 bases and J shed 4 bases, with 7 bases lying between them. The germline CDR1 and CDR2 sequences are GTSNPN and SVGIG (reference sequence). The CDR3 here is CAWSVIPGNTIYF. CDR3 DNA: TGTGCCTGGAGTGTAATTCCGGGAAACACCATATATTTT.

The chain is built from TRBV7-2 and TRBJ1-3, with 7 bases lining up with TRBD1. The junction had 3 bases not matched to a gene; V was cut back by 5 bases and J by 5 bases. This CDR3 has 13 amino acids. The germline V gene has CDR1 SGHTA and CDR2 FQGNSA. The CDR3 sequence is CASSRDSRNTIYF. CDR3 DNA: TGTGCCAGCAGCCGGGACAGCAGAAACACCATATATTTT.

This clone was recorded a few times. The rearrangement links TRBV21-1 to TRBJ1-1; no DNA check was done on the table's D call, TRBD1. TRBV21-1 is listed as a pseudogene. The CDR3 extends over 17 amino acids. In nucleotides, the CDR3 is TGTGCCAGCAGCAAAAGGAACGACAGGGTTGGGCACACTGAAGCTTTCTTT. As protein: CASSKRNDRVGHTEAFF.

There are a few counts of this clone. The chain has TRBV4-2 and TRBJ2-7; D perhaps matches TRBD1 (5 bases). The CDR3 is 15 residues long. V was pared by 0 bases and J by 3 bases, with 12 bases between. Germline CDR1 is LGHNA and CDR2 is YNFKEQ. CDR3 amino acids: CASSQEPTVNYEQYF. For the CDR3, the DNA is TGTGCCAGCAGCCAAGAGCCGACAGTTAACTACGAGCAGTACTTC.

The CDR3 coding sequence is TGTGCCAGCAGCTTGGTGGTAGACTACACCGGGGAGCTGTTTTTT. Translating it yields CASSLVVDYTGELFF. The chain carries TRBV5-6 and TRBJ2-2; D unresolved. The length of the CDR3 is 15 residues. V gave up 0 bases and J gave up 3 bases, with 9 bases separating them. The V gene's germline CDR1 is SGHDT and CDR2 YYEEEE.

This clone was detected a few times. The gene calls are TRBV7-2 and TRBJ2-2, with D perhaps matching TRBD2 (6 bases). CDR1 SGHTA and CDR2 FQGNSA come from the germline V gene. Trimming removed 4 bases from V and 4 bases from J, with 13 bases in between. This CDR3 is built from 15 residues. The CDR3 spells CASSSVQGGTGELFF. CDR3 nucleotides: TGTGCCAGCAGCTCGGTGCAGGGAGGCACCGGGGAGCTGTTTTTT.

This clone was counted between two and nine times. V is TRBV10-3 and J is TRBJ2-7, with D perhaps matching TRBD1 (6 bases). Germline CDR1 ENHRY, CDR2 SYGVKD. Trimming cost V 4 bases and J 7 bases, with 14 bases left between them. CDR3 size: 13 residues. The CDR3 nucleotides read TGTGCCATCAGTGCGGAATCAACAGGGGAGCAGTACTTC. It specifies CAISAESTGEQYF.